Listed below are T cell receptor beta chains from one sample, sequenced in a study of cytomegalovirus exposure and HLA in healthy donors. Generated by immunoSEQ multiplex PCR, the TCRdb table keeps only in-frame clones and is missing some. Among 140,000 to 150,000 clones listed, roughly 89% were seen once. The sample comprised PBMCs. These receptors came from a man between 18 and 29 years old in good health and CMV-seropositive. Both conserved end residues are part of each CDR3. A D gene is named only where the DNA matches it firmly. For some rows the clone size is stated as once, few or many, or as a class when expanded; others skip it.

>17|TRBV10-3|TRBD2|TRBJ2-7|-
TGTGCCACCACCTCCCTAGAGAAGCGGGAGAGCTCCTACGAGCAGTACTTC
CATTSLEKRESSYEQYF
>12|TRBV11-2|-|TRBJ1-2|few
TGTGCCAGCAGCTTGGGCAGTTATGGCTACACCTTC
CASSLGSYGYTF
>14|TRBV30|-|TRBJ1-5|-
TGTGCCTGGAGTGAGGGACGCGGGGATCAGCCCCAGCATTTT
CAWSEGRGDQPQHF
>14|TRBV6-5|TRBD2|TRBJ2-2|-
TGTGCCAGCACGCCCAGCGGGAGCACCGGGGAGCTGTTTTTT
CASTPSGSTGELFF
>12|TRBV7-2|TRBD1|TRBJ1-2|-
TGTGCCAGCAGCCAGGGACAGCTGGGCTACACCTTC
CASSQGQLGYTF
>14|TRBV5-1|-|TRBJ2-3|-
TGCGCCAGCACCGCGGGGGACATCACAGATACGCAGTATTTT
CASTAGDITDTQYF
>14|TRBV5-4|TRBD2|TRBJ2-1|-
TGTGCCAGCAGCTTGACTAGCGGGAGTAATGAGCAGTTCTTC
CASSLTSGSNEQFF
>12|TRBV28|-|TRBJ2-7|once
TGTGCCAGCAGGCCTTCTTCGGGGGAGCAGTACTTC
CASRPSSGEQYF
>15|TRBV5-6|TRBD1|TRBJ1-2|-
TGTGCCAGCAGCTCCTTGACAGGGGCCCTCTATGGCTACACCTTC
CASSSLTGALYGYTF
>14|TRBV19|TRBD1|TRBJ2-5|-
TGTGCCAGTTCCCACAGGGGGCAGATGGAGACCCAGTACTTC
CASSHRGQMETQYF
>14|TRBV28|-|TRBJ1-3|once
TGTGCCAGCAGTTTATTGTACGCCCGGAACACCATATATTTT
CASSLLYARNTIYF
>16|TRBV5-6|TRBD2|TRBJ2-1|once
TGTGCCAGCAGCGACCTTAGGACTAGCGGGAGCTATGAGCAGTTCTTC
CASSDLRTSGSYEQFF
>15|TRBV28|TRBD1|TRBJ1-5|-
TGTGCCAGCAGTCGACCGGGACAGTTCAATCAGCCCCAGCATTTT
CASSRPGQFNQPQHF
>14|TRBV27|-|TRBJ2-1|-
TGTGCCAGCAGTTCCCAGCGCGCCTACAATGAGCAGTTCTTC
CASSSQRAYNEQFF
>16|TRBV7-9|TRBD2|TRBJ2-7|-
TGTGCCAGCAGCTCTAGCCTAGCGGAAGGCTCCTACGAGCAGTACTTC
CASSSSLAEGSYEQYF
>13|TRBV2|TRBD1|TRBJ1-1|-
TGTGCCACTACACAGGGGAGTAGCACTGAAGCTTTCTTT
CATTQGSSTEAFF
>13|TRBV19|-|TRBJ2-7|-
TGTGCCAGTAGTGTAGCGGAGACCTACGAGCAGTACTTC
CASSVAETYEQYF
>15|TRBV5-4|TRBD1|TRBJ2-5|-
TGTGCCAGCAGCTTGTCCATGGGACAGCTAGAGACCCAGTACTTC
CASSLSMGQLETQYF
>18|TRBV27|TRBD1|TRBJ1-5|-
TGTGCCAGCAGTGGGACAGGGGCCTTATCCGGGGGCAATCAGCCCCAGCATTTT
CASSGTGALSGGNQPQHF
>14|TRBV6-4|-|TRBJ2-3|once
TGTGCCAGCAGCCCAGGGGTCAGCACAGATACGCAGTATTTT
CASSPGVSTDTQYF
>16|TRBV4-1|-|TRBJ2-3|once
TGCGCCAGCAGCCAACCGGAAGCGGCTAGCACAGATACGCAGTATTTT
CASSQPEAASTDTQYF
>18|TRBV25-1|-|TRBJ1-4|-
TGTGCCAGCAGCGCAATCCACGACAGCCAGCCAACTAATGAAAAACTGTTTTTT
CASSAIHDSQPTNEKLFF